This T cell receptor (beta chain) originates from a study of shared clonotypes between healthy human individuals. CDR3 length equals 15 residues. Trimming left V 1 base short and J 0 bases short, with 9 bases between. CDR1 and CDR2 from the germline V gene are SGHAT and FQNNGV. Comments on this clone: Its specificity is not known.

Study-level findings and limits: Naive subsets tended to show greater estimated richness than memory subsets.

Profiling relied on immunoSEQ multiplex PCR, and the TCRdb table lists in-frame clones only, not all of them. The table shows nearly 600,000 clones, with about 95% occurring only once. Naive-designated CD8 cells lacked CD45RO, were positively enriched for CCR7, and omitted terminally differentiated effector memory CD45RA+ cells. The clonotype was recovered from a woman aged 25-40 years in good health. The chain combines TRBV11-2 with TRBJ1-2; unclear D gene. Input material: naive CD8+ T cells sorted from blood. The CDR3 region has the DNA TGTGCCAGCAGCTTAGCGGCCTCAGCTAACTATGGCTACACCTTC. Protein product: CASSLAASANYGYTF.